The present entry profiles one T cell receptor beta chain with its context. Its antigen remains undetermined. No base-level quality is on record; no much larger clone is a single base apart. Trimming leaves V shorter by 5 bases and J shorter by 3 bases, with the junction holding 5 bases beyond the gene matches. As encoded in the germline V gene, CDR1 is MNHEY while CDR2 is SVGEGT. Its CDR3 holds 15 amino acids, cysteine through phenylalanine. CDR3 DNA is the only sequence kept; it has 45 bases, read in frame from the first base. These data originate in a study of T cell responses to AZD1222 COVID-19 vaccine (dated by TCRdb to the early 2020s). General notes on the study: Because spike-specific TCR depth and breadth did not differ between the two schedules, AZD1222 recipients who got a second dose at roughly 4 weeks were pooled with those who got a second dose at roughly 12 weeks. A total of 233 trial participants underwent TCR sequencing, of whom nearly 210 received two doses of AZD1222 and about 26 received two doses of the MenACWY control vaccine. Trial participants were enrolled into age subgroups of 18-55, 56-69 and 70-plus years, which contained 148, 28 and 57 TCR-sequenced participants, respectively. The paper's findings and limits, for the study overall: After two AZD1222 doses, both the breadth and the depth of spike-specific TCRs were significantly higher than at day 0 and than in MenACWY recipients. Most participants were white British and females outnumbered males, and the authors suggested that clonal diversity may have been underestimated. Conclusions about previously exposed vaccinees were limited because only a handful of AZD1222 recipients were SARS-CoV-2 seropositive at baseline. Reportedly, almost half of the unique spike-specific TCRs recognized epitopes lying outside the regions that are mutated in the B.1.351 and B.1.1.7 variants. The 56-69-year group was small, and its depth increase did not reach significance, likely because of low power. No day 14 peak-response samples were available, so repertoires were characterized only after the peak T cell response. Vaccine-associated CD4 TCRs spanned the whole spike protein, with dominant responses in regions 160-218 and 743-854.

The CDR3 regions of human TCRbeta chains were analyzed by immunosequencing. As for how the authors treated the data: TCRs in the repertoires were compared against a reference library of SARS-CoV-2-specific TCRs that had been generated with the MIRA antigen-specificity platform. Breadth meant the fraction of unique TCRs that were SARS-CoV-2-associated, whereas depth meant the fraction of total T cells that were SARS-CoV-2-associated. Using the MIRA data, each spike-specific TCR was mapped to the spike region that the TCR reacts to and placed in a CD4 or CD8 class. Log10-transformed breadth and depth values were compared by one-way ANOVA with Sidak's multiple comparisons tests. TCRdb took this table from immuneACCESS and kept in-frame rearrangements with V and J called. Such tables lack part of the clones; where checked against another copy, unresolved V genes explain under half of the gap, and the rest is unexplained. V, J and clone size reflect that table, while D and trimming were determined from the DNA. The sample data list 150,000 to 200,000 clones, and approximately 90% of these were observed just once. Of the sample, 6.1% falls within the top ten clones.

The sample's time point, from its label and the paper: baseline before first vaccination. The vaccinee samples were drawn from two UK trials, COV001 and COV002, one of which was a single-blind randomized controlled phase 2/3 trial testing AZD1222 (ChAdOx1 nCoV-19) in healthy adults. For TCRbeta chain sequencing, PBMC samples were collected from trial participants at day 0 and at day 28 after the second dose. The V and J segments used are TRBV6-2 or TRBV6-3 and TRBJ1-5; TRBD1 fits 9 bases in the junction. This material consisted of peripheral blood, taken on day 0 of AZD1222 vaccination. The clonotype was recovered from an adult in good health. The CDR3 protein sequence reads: CASSGDRVINQPQHF. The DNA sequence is TGTGCCAGCAGTGGGGACAGGGTAATCAATCAGCCCCAGCATTTT.